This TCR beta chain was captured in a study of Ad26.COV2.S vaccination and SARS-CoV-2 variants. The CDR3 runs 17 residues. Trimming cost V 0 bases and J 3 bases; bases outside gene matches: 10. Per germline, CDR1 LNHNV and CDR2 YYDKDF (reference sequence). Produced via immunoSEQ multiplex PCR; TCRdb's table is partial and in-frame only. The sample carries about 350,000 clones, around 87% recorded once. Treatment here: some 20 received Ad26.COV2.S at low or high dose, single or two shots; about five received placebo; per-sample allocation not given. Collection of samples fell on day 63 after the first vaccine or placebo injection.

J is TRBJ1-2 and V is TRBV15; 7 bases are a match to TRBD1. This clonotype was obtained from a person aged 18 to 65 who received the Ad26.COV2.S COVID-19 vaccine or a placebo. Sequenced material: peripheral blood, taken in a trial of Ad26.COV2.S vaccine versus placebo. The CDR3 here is CATSRDSGGQTYYGYTF. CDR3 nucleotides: TGTGCCACCAGCAGAGATTCCGGGGGACAGACCTACTATGGCTACACCTTC. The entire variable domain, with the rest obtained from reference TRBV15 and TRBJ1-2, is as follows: DAMVIQNPRYQVTQFGKPVTLSCSQTLNHNVMYWYQQKSSQAPKLLFHYYDKDFNNEADTPDNFQSRRPNTSFCFLDIRSPGLGDTAMYLCATSRDSGGQTYYGYTFGSGTRLTVV.